What follows describes a single T cell receptor beta chain. Its antigen is not known. Splitting of CD4+ cells produced CD45RA+ naive and CD45RA-negative memory subsets. The CDR3 extends over 15 amino acids. J was trimmed by 0 bases and V by 5 bases; bases with no gene match: 5. Germline loops: CDR1 MNHEY, CDR2 SMNVEV (reference sequence). This sample is part of a study of shared clonotypes between healthy human individuals. Findings and caveats of the study: When naive CD4 clonotypes were compared across four donors, around 5% were shared. Generation probabilities of non-shared clonotypes were lower (relative to those shared by all four donors).

The assay was immunoSEQ multiplex PCR, and TCRdb's table has in-frame clones only and misses some. Among millions of clones listed, approximately 92% were seen once. Source material: naive CD4+ T cells sorted from blood. Subset given: CD45RA+ positively selected. The chain links TRBV27 to TRBJ2-7; TRBD2 aligns across 9 bases. This TCR was sampled from a man between 18 and 35 years old in good health. The DNA of the CDR3 is TGTGCCAGCAGTCTCAGACTAGCGGCCTCCTACGAGCAGTACTTC. Protein product: CASSLRLAASYEQYF.